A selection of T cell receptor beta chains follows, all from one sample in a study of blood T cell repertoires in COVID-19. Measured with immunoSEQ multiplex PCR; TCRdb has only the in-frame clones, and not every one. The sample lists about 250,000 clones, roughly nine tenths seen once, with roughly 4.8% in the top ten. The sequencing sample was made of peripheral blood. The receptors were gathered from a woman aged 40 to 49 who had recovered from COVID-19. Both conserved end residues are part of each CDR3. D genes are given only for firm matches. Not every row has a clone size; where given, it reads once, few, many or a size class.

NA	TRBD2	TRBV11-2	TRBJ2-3	TGTGCCAGCACCCACTCTCCCCTACTAGCGTCTAGCACAGATACGCAGTATTTT	CASTHSPLLASSTDTQYF
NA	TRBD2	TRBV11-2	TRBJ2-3	TGTGCCAGCAGCTTTCTAGGGACTAGCGGGTTCACAGATACGCAGTATTTT	CASSFLGTSGFTDTQYF
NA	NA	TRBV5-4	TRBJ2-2	TGTGCCAGCAGCCAGGACGTTTGGGTGGGGGCGGACACCGGGGAGCTGTTTTTT	CASSQDVWVGADTGELFF
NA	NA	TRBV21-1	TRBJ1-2	TGTGCCAGCAGCAGGGGGGACCATGGCTACACCTTC	CASSRGDHGYTF
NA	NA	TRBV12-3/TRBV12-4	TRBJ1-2	TGTGCCAGCAGTTTAGCTCAGGGTGACGGCTACACCTTC	CASSLAQGDGYTF
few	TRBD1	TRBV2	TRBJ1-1	TGTGCCAGCAGTGGCCGGGACAGGGGGCCCACGGCCTACACTGAAGCTTTCTTT	CASSGRDRGPTAYTEAFF
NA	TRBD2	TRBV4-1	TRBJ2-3	TGCGCCAGCAGCTTATCTGGCGGGAGGGCCAGGGCAGATACGCAGTATTTT	CASSLSGGRARADTQYF
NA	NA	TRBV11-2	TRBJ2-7	TGTGCCAGCAGCGTAACTCGTGGCTACGAGCAGTACTTC	CASSVTRGYEQYF
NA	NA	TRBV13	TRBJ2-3	TGTGCCAGCAGCTCGACTAGTTGGGCGGCAGATACGCAGTATTTT	CASSSTSWAADTQYF
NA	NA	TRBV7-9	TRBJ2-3	TGTGCCAGCAGCTTAAGCCCATCCACAGATACGCAGTATTTT	CASSLSPSTDTQYF
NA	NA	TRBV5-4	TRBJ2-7	TGTGCCAGCAGCTTGGCAGGCTATACCGAGCAGTACTTC	CASSLAGYTEQYF
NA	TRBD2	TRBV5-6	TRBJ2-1	TGTGCCAGCAGCATACTAGCGGGGGAGCAGTTCTTC	CASSILAGEQFF
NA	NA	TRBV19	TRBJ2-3	TGTGCCAGTAACCAGGGCGATCGCACGGATACGCAGTATTTT	CASNQGDRTDTQYF
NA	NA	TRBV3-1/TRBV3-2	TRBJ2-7	TGTGCCAGCAGCACGGGACACCCCTCCTACGAGCAGTACTTC	CASSTGHPSYEQYF
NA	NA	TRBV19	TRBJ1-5	TGTGCCAGTAGTATAAGGGGCGGCAATCAGCCCCAGCATTTT	CASSIRGGNQPQHF
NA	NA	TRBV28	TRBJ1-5	TGTGCCAGCAGTCCAACAGGCAATCAGCCCCAGCATTTT	CASSPTGNQPQHF
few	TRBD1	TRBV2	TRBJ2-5	TGTGCCAGCAATACAAACAGGGGGTTAGGAGAGACCCAGTACTTC	CASNTNRGLGETQYF
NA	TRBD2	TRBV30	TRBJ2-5	TGTGCCTGGAGTGTAGGTTGGACTAGCAATGCTCATGAGACCCAGTACTTC	CAWSVGWTSNAHETQYF
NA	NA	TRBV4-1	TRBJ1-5	TGCGCCAGCAGCCAAGTCAGGGATGATCAGCCCCAGCATTTT	CASSQVRDDQPQHF
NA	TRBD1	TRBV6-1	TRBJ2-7	TGTGCCAGCAGTGAACTTACAGGGGTCCACGAGCAGTACTTC	CASSELTGVHEQYF
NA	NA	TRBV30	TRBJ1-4	TGTGCCTGGAGTCCTGGAGGTGAAAAACTGTTTTTT	CAWSPGGEKLFF
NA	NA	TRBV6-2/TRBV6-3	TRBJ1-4	TGTGCCAGCAGCCGGACACGAACCACTAATGAAAAACTGTTTTTT	CASSRTRTTNEKLFF
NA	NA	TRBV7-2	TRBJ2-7	TGTGCCAGCAGCTTAGTTGGCAGCAGGGAAGGCGAGCAGTACTTC	CASSLVGSREGEQYF
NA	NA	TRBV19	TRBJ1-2	TGTGCCAGTAGACCTTTGGGCATGGACTATGGCTACACCTTC	CASRPLGMDYGYTF
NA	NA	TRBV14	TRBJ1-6	TGTGCCAGCAGCCACGCGGAAAATTCACCCCTCCACTTT	CASSHAENSPLHF
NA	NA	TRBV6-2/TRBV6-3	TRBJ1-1	TGTGCCAGCAGTTCGGCGGGCAGATACACTGAAGCTTTCTTT	CASSSAGRYTEAFF
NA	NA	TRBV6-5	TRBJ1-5	TGTGCCAGCAGTTACGGGAGAGATCAGCCCCAGCATTTT	CASSYGRDQPQHF
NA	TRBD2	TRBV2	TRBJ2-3	TGTGCCAGCACTCGAGCGGGAGCTAGCACAGATACGCAGTATTTT	CASTRAGASTDTQYF
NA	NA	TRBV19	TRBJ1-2	TGTGCCAGTACTCCCAGAGGGGGAGGGTACTATGGCTACACCTTC	CASTPRGGGYYGYTF
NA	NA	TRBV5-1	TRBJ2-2	TGCGCCAGCAGCTTGCCCCTAGCGAACACCGGGGAGCTGTTTTTT	CASSLPLANTGELFF
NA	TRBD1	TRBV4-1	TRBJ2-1	TGCGCCAGCAGCCAAGAATCTGGCAGGGGGCCCTACAATGAGCAGTTCTTC	CASSQESGRGPYNEQFF
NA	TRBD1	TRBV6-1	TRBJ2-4	TGTGCCAGCAGTGAAGACATTCACAAGACAGGGGTTCACAAAAACATTCAGTACTTC	CASSEDIHKTGVHKNIQYF
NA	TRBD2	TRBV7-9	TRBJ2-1	TGTGCCAGCAGCCTAGGTCAGACTAGCGGGGTGGTCGAGTTCTTC	CASSLGQTSGVVEFF
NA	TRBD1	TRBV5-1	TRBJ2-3	TGCGCCAGCAGCTGGGGACAGCCTCTCACAGATACGCAGTATTTT	CASSWGQPLTDTQYF
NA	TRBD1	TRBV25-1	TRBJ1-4	TGTGCCAGCAGTGATTCAGGGGGCGTTGAGGAAAAACTGTTTTTT	CASSDSGGVEEKLFF
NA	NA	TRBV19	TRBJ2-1	TGTGCCAGTAGTATAGTCCGGGGATTGAATGAGCAGTTCTTC	CASSIVRGLNEQFF
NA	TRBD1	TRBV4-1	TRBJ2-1	TGCGCCAGCAGCGGGACAGCGAGCTCCTACAATGAGCAGTTCTTC	CASSGTASSYNEQFF
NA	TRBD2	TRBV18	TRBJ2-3	TGTGCCAGCTCACCGGGACTAGCGACAGATACGCAGTATTTT	CASSPGLATDTQYF
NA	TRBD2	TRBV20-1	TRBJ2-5	TGCAGTGCAGGACTAGCGGGGACCCAGTACTTC	CSAGLAGTQYF
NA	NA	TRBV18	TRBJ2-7	TGTGCCAGCTCACCACTATTAACAGAAGGCTACGAGCAGTACTTC	CASSPLLTEGYEQYF
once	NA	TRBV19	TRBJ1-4	TGTGCCAGTAGTATGGGGGCAGCTGAAAAACTGTTTTTT	CASSMGAAEKLFF
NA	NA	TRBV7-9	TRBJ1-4	TGTGCCAGCAGTTCTCCGGGACTCCGGGGGGAAAAACTGTTTTTT	CASSSPGLRGEKLFF
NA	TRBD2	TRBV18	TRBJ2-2	TGTGCCAGCTCACCCCGAGGAACTAGCGGGCTCACCGGGGAGCTGTTTTTT	CASSPRGTSGLTGELFF